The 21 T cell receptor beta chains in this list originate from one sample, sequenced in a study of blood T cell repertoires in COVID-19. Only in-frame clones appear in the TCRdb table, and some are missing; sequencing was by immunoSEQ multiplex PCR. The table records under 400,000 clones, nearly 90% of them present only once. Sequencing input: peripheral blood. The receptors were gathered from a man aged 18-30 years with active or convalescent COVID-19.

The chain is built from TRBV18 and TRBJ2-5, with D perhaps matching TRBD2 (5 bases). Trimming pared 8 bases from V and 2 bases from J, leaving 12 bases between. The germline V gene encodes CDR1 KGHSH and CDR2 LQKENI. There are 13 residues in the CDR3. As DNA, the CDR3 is TGTGCCAGCACTGGACGGACTCAAGAGACCCAGTACTTC. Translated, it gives CASTGRTQETQYF.

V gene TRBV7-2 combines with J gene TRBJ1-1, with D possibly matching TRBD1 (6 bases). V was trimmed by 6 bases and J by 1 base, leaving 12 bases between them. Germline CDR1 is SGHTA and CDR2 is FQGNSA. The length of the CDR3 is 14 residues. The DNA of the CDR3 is TGTGCCAGCAGTCTCAGGGGTCCGAACACTGAAGCTTTCTTT. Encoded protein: CASSLRGPNTEAFF.

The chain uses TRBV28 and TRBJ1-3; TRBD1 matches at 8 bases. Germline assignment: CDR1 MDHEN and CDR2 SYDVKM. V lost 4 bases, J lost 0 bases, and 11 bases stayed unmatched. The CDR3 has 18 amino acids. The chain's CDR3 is CASSWDRIRPSSGNTIYF. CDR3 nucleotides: TGTGCCAGCAGTTGGGACAGGATCCGACCCAGCTCTGGAAACACCATATATTTT.

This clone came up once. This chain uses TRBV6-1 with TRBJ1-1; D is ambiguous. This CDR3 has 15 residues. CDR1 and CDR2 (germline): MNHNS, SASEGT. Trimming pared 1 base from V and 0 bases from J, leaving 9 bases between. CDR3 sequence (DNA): TGTGCCAGCAGTGAAGGGTTAACAGTGAACACTGAAGCTTTCTTT. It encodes CASSEGLTVNTEAFF.

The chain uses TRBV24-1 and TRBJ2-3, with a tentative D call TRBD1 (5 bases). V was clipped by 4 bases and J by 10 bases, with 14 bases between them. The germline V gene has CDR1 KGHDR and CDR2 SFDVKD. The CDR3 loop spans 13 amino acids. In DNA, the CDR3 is TGTGCCACCAGTGACTTTGACAGTCCGTCGCAGTATTTT. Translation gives CATSDFDSPSQYF.

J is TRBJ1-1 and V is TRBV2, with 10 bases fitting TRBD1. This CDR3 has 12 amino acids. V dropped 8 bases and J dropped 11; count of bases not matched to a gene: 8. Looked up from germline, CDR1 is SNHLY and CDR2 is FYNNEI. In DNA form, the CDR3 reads TGTGCCAGCCGGGACAGGGGACTCGACGCTTTCTTT. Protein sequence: CASRDRGLDAFF. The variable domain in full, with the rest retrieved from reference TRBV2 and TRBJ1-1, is EPEVTQTPSHQVTQMGQEVILRCVPISNHLYFYWYRQILGQKVEFLVSFYNNEISEKSEIFDDQFSVERPDGSNFTLKIRSTKLEDSAMYFCASRDRGLDAFFGQGTRLTVV.

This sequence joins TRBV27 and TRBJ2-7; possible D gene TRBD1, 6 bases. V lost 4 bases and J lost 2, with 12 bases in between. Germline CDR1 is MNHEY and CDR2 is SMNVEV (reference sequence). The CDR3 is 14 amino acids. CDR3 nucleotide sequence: TGTGCCAGCAGTTCCCGGACAGTACCCTACGAGCAGTACTTC. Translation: CASSSRTVPYEQYF.

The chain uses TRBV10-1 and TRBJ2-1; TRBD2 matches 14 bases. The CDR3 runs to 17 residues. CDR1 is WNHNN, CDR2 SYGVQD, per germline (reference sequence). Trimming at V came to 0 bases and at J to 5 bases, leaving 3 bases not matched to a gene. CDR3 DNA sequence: TGCGCCAGCAGTGAGTCCAGGACTAGCGGGGGGCACAATGAGCAGTTCTTC. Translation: CASSESRTSGGHNEQFF.

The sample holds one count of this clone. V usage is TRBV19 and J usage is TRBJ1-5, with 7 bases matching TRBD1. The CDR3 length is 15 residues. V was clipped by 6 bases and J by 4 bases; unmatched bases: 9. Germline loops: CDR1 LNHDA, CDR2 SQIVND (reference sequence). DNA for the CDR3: TGTGCCAGTAGCGGGGGCCAGGGGGAAAATCAGCCCCAGCATTTT. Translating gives CASSGGQGENQPQHF.

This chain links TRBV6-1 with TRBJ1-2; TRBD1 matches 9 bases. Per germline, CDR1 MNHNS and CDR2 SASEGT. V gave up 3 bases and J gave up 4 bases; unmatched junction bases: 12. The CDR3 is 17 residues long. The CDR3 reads CASSDQIFRGQGYGYTF. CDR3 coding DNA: TGTGCCAGCAGTGACCAGATCTTCCGGGGACAGGGCTATGGCTACACCTTC.

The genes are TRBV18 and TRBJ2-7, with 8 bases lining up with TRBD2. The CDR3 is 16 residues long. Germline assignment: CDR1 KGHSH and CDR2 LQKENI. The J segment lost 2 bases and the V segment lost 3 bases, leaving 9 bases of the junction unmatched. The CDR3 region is CASSPTGLAETYEQYF. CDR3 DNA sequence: TGTGCCAGCTCACCTACCGGACTAGCAGAGACCTACGAGCAGTACTTC.

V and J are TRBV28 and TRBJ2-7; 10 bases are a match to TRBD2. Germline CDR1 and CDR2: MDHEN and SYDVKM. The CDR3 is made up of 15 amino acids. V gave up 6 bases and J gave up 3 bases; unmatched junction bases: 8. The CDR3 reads CASRIASGGDYEQYF. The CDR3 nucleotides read TGTGCCAGCAGGATCGCTAGCGGGGGAGACTACGAGCAGTACTTC.

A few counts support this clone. The CDR3 loop is CSASARGEKLFF. For the CDR3, the DNA is TGCAGTGCTAGTGCTCGCGGAGAAAAACTGTTTTTT. This rearrangement joins TRBV20-1 to TRBJ1-4; no reliable D call. The CDR3 runs 12 residues. Germline CDR1 and CDR2: DFQATT and SNEGSKA (reference sequence). V was cut by 3 bases and J by 8 bases, with 10 bases left in between.

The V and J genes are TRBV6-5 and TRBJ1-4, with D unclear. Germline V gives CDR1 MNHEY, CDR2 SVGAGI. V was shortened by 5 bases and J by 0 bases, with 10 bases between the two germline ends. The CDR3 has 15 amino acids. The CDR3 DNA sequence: TGTGCCAGCAGTACCTCGACATCAACTAATGAAAAACTGTTTTTT. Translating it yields CASSTSTSTNEKLFF.

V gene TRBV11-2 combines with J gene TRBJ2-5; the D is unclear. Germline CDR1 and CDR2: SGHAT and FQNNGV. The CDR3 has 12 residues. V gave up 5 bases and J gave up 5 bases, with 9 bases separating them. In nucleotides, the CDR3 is TGTGCCAGCAGCCCCCAGATGGAGACCCAGTACTTC. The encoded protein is CASSPQMETQYF.

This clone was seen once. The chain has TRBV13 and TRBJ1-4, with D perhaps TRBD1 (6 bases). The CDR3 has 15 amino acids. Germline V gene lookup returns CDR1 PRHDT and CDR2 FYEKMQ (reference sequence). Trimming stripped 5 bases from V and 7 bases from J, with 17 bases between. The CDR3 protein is CASSQGGRGREKLFF. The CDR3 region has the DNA TGTGCCAGCAGCCAAGGTGGCAGGGGTCGTGAAAAACTGTTTTTT.

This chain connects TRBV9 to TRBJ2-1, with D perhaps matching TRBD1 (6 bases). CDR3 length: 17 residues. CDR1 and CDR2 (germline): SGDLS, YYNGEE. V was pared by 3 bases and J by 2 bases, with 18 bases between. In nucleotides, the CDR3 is TGTGCCAGCAGCGCGATACCAGGGGTATTACCCTACAATGAGCAGTTCTTC. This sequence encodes CASSAIPGVLPYNEQFF.

CDR3 region: CASSSWDRNTEAFF. The CDR3 DNA reads TGTGCCAGCAGCTCCTGGGACAGAAACACTGAAGCTTTCTTT. V and J are TRBV11-2 and TRBJ1-1; TRBD1 matches 7 bases. Unmatched junction bases numbered 4, after V lost 4 bases and J lost 2 bases. This CDR3 is 14 amino acids long. The germline V gene encodes CDR1 SGHAT and CDR2 FQNNGV.

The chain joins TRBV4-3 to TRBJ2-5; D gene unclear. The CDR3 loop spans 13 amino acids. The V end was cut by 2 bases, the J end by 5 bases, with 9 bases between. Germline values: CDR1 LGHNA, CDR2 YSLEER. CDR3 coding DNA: TGCGCCAGCAGCCAACTCCTGAGGGAGACCCAGTACTTC. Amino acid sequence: CASSQLLRETQYF.

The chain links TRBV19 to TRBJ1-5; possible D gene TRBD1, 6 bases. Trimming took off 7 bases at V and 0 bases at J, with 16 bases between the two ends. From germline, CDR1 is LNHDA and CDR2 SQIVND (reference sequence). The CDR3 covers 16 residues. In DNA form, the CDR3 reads TGTGCCAGTACTTTAGGACAGCTGAATAGCAATCAGCCCCAGCATTTT. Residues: CASTLGQLNSNQPQHF. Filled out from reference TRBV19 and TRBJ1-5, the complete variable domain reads DGGITQSPKYLFRKEGQNVTLSCEQNLNHDAMYWYRQDPGQGLRLIYYSQIVNDFQKGDIAEGYSVSREKKESFPLTVTSAQKNPTAFYLCASTLGQLNSNQPQHFGDGTRLSIL.

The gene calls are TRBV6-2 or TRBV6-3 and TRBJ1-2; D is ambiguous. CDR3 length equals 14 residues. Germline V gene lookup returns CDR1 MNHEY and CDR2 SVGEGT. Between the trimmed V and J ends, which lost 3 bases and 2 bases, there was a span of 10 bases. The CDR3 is CASSYHGENYGYTF. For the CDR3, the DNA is TGTGCCAGCAGTTATCACGGAGAGAACTATGGCTACACCTTC.